This T cell receptor beta chain was captured by sequencing in a study of T cell responses to AZD1222 COVID-19 vaccine. TCRdb's table, derived via immunoSEQ multiplex PCR, lists solely in-frame clones and lacks some. This sample has some 100,000 clones, with less than 90% found just once. In germline, CDR1 is LNHDA, CDR2 SQIVND (reference sequence). This CDR3 contains 14 residues. With 10 bases removed from V and 3 bases from J, the gap between germline ends came to 16 bases. The rearrangement joins TRBV19 to TRBJ1-3, with D hard to call. The sample was peripheral blood, taken on day 0 of AZD1222 vaccination. The receptor was derived from an adult in good health. This chain's CDR3 is CATGNPPGGNTIYF. The CDR3 DNA reads TGTGCCACCGGGAACCCCCCGGGTGGAAACACCATATATTTT.